Below, 12 T cell receptor beta chains from the same sample are listed, as sequenced in a study of cytomegalovirus exposure and HLA in healthy donors. PCR primers comprised 60 Vbeta and 13 Jbeta primers. The protocol was immunoSEQ multiplex PCR, while the TCRdb copy is restricted to in-frame clones and leaves out a portion. This sample has 99,000 or so clones, with more than 60% found just once. Sequencing was done on a sample of PBMCs. The receptors here all came from a man aged 55 to 69 in good health and CMV-seropositive.

This clone was picked up one time. V usage is TRBV18 and J usage is TRBJ2-5; D gene unclear. CDR3 length: 16 amino acids. V was pared by 2 bases and J by 8 bases, with 21 bases between. Germline CDR1 is KGHSH and CDR2 is LQKENI. In DNA, the CDR3 is TGTGCCAGCTCACCAGTGGTTACAGCAGTGGCCGGAACCCAGTACTTC. Amino acids: CASSPVVTAVAGTQYF.

The gene calls are TRBV11-2 and TRBJ2-7, with a tentative D call TRBD1 (5 bases). The V end was cut by 4 bases, the J end by 9 bases, with 13 bases between. Germline assignment: CDR1 SGHAT and CDR2 FQNNGV. The CDR3 runs 12 residues. The CDR3 sequence is CASSSGAFGQYF. CDR3 bases: TGTGCCAGCAGCTCTGGGGCTTTCGGGCAGTACTTC. Looking up the rest from reference TRBV11-2 and TRBJ2-7 gives the full variable domain: EAGVAQSPRYKIIEKRQSVAFWCNPISGHATLYWYQQILGQGPKLLIQFQNNGVVDDSQLPKDRFSAERLKGVDSTLKIQPAKLEDSAVYLCASSSGAFGQYFGPGTRLTVT.

CDR3 region: CASSRQGAGEKLFF. DNA for the CDR3: TGCGCCAGCAGCCGACAGGGGGCGGGGGAAAAACTGTTTTTT. The chain carries TRBV10-2 and TRBJ1-4; TRBD1 matches at 10 bases. Germline CDR1 and CDR2: WSHSY and SAAADI. CDR3 length: 14 amino acids. Trimming took 6 bases from V and 8 from J; bases not matched to a gene: 6.

The rearrangement joins TRBV11-1 to TRBJ2-5; 7 bases line up with TRBD1. V lost 7 bases to trimming and J lost 0 bases; unmatched junction nucleotides: 5. The germline gives CDR1 SGHAT, CDR2 FQDESV (reference sequence). The CDR3 runs to 14 residues. CDR3: CASTTGDHQETQYF. The CDR3, as DNA: TGTGCCAGCACCACAGGGGACCACCAAGAGACCCAGTACTTC.

The CDR3 is CASAGQLAKNIQYF. For the CDR3, the DNA is TGTGCCAGCGCAGGACAGCTAGCCAAAAACATTCAGTACTTC. This chain joins TRBV27 and TRBJ2-4, with D perhaps matching TRBD1 (6 bases). V was clipped by 8 bases and J by 0 bases, with 11 bases between them. This CDR3 comprises 14 residues. Germline V gene lookup returns CDR1 MNHEY and CDR2 SMNVEV (reference sequence).

CDR3 nucleotide sequence: TGCGCCAGCAGTCATTCGGACAGGGAACTGCTTAGCAATCAGCCCCAGCATTTT. This translates into CASSHSDRELLSNQPQHF. The V call is TRBV23-1, the J call TRBJ1-5; 8 bases agree with TRBD1. TRBV23-1 is identified as an open reading frame with a role that is uncertain. J gave up 0 bases and V 3 bases, and 10 bases lay outside the gene matches. The CDR3 has 18 amino acids.

The CDR3 loop reads CASSQAAGGRYEKLFF. CDR3 in DNA: TGCGCCAGCAGCCAAGCCGCCGGGGGACGGTATGAAAAACTGTTTTTT. This chain joins TRBV4-1 and TRBJ1-4, with a tentative D call TRBD1 (5 bases). The CDR3 loop spans 16 amino acids. Germline V CDR1 and CDR2: MGHRA, YSYEKL. Trimming removed 1 base from V and 6 bases from J, with 15 bases in between.

The chain carries TRBV11-1 and TRBJ1-1, with unresolved D. This CDR3 is 11 amino acids long. The germline V and J ends were trimmed by 3 bases and 5 bases, with 4 bases remaining between them. Germline V gene data show CDR1 as SGHAT and CDR2 as FQDESV (reference sequence). The CDR3 DNA follows: TGTGCCAGCAGCTTTCTGACTGAAGCTTTCTTT. Amino acids: CASSFLTEAFF.

The chain uses TRBV27 and TRBJ2-7, with 9 bases aligning to TRBD1. J gave up 2 bases and V 6 bases, and 5 bases lay outside the gene matches. CDR3 length: 14 residues. CDR1 and CDR2 (germline): MNHEY, SMNVEV (reference sequence). The CDR3 loop is CASSGTGRAYEQYF. CDR3 DNA sequence: TGTGCCAGCAGCGGGACAGGGAGGGCCTACGAGCAGTACTTC.

The chain carries TRBV27 and TRBJ1-3; the D gene is possibly TRBD1 (6 bases). The germline V gene encodes CDR1 MNHEY and CDR2 SMNVEV (reference sequence). CDR3 length equals 15 residues. Trimming stripped 5 bases from V and 0 bases from J, with 11 bases between. The CDR3 sequence: CASSPRQASGNTIYF. In DNA form, the CDR3 reads TGTGCCAGCAGTCCTCGACAGGCCTCTGGAAACACCATATATTTT.

The rearrangement uses TRBV27 and TRBJ2-5; unclear D gene. Gene TRBJ2-7 matches the end of the DNA better, so the J call may be wrong. The CDR3 extends over 14 amino acids. Per germline, CDR1 MNHEY and CDR2 SMNVEV (reference sequence). As DNA, the CDR3 is TGTGCCAGCAGTTTAGACCTTGGGCCCTACGAGCAGTACTTC. Protein: CASSLDLGPYEQYF.

The chain uses TRBV7-9 and TRBJ2-5, with TRBD1 as a possible D gene (5 bases). CDR1 SEHNR and CDR2 FQNEAQ come from the germline V gene (reference sequence). V was clipped by 2 bases and J by 4 bases, with 11 bases between them. The CDR3 runs to 14 residues. CDR3 bases: TGTGCCAGCAGCTTAACAGGCTGGCGAGAGACCCAGTACTTC. This gives the protein CASSLTGWRETQYF.